Given below is one TCR beta chain in context. The antigen is unknown. The data derive from a study of T cell responses to AZD1222 COVID-19 vaccine. The wider study: It was second doses at about 4 or about 12 weeks that were pooled.

Trimming removed 2 bases at V and 6 bases at J, with 10 bases between. Looked up from germline, CDR1 is SGHTA and CDR2 is FQGNSA. The CDR3 is made up of 13 amino acids. Study conclusions and caveats: The number of AZD1222 recipients seropositive at baseline was only six. With dominance at 160-218 and 743-854, vaccine-associated CD4 TCRs spanned spike. Donors were chiefly white British, with a greater number of females, and clonal diversity was perhaps underestimated.

Data came from immunoSEQ multiplex PCR; TCRdb stores just in-frame clones and leaves some out. The table has about 140,000 clones, 75% to 95% seen once. Sample: peripheral blood, taken on day 0 of AZD1222 vaccination. The receptor's source is an adult in good health. V is TRBV7-2 and J is TRBJ1-2; D possibly corresponds to TRBD1 (6 bases). Here the CDR3 DNA reads TGTGCCAGCAGCTTATTCGGGGGCGATGGCTACACCTTC. This sequence encodes CASSLFGGDGYTF.